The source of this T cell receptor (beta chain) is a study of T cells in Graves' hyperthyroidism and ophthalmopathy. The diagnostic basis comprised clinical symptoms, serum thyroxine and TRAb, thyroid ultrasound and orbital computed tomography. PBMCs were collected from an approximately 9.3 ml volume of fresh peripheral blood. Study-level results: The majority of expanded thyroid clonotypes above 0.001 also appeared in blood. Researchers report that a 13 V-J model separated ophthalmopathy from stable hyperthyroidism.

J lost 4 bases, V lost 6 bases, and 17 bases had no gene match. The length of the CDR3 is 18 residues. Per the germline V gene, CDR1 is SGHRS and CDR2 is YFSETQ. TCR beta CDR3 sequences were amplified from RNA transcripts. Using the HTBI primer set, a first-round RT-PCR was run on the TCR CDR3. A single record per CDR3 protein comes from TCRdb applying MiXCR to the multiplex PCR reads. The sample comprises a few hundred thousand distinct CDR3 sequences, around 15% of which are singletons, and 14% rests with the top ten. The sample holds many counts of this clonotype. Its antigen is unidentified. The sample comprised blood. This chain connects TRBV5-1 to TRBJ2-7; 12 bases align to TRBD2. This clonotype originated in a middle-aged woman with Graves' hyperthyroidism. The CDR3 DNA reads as TGCGCCAGCACTTCCGGGACTAGCGGGTCCCCGGACAGGTACGAGCAGTACTTC. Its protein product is CASTSGTSGSPDRYEQYF.